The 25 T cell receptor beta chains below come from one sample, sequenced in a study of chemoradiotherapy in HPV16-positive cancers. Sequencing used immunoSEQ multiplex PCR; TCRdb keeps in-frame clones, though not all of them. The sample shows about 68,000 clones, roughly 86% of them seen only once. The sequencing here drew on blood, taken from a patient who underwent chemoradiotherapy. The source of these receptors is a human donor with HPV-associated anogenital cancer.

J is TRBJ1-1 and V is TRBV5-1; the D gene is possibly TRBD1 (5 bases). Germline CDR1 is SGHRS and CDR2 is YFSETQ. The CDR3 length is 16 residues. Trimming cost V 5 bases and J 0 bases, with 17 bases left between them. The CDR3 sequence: CASSSGAHNMNTEAFF. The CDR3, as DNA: TGCGCCAGCAGTTCCGGGGCGCACAATATGAACACTGAAGCTTTCTTT.

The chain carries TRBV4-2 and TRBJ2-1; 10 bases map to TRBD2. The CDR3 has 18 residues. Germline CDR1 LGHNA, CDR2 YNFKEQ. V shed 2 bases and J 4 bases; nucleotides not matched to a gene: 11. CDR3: CASSQHSGGPRRYNEQFF. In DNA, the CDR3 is TGTGCCAGCAGCCAACATAGCGGGGGGCCAAGAAGATACAATGAGCAGTTCTTC.

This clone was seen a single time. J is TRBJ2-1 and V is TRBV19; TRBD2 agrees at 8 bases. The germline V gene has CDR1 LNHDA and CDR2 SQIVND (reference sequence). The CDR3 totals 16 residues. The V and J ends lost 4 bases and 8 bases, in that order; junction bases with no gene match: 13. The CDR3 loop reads CASSTRLAGLRDEQFF. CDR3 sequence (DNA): TGTGCCAGTAGTACCCGTCTAGCGGGCCTTAGGGATGAGCAGTTCTTC.

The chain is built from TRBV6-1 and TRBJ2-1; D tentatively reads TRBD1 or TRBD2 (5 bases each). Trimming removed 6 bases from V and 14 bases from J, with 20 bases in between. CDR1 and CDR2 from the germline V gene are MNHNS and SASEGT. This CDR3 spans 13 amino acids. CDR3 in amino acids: CASRDRGREFEFF. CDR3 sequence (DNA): TGTGCCAGCAGGGACCGGGGCAGGGAGTTTGAGTTCTTC.

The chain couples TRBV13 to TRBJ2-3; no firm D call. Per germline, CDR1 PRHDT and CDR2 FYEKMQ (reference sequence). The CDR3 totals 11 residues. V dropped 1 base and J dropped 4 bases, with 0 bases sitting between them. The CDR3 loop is CASSLADTQYF. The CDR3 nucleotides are TGTGCCAGCAGCTTAGCAGATACGCAGTATTTT.

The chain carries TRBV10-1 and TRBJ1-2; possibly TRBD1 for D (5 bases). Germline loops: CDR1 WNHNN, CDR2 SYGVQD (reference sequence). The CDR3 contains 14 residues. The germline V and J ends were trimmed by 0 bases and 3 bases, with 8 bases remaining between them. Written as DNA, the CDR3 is TGCGCCAGCAGTGAGTCGGGGACCTACTATGGCTACACCTTC. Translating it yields CASSESGTYYGYTF.

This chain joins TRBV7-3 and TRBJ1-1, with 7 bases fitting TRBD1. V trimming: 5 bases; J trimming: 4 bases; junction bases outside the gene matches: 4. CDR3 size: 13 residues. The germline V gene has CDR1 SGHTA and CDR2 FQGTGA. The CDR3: CASSPGGGTEAFF. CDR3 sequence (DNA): TGTGCCAGCAGCCCAGGGGGGGGCACTGAAGCTTTCTTT. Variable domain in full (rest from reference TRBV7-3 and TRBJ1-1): GAGVSQTPSNKVTEKGKYVELRCDPISGHTALYWYRQSLGQGPEFLIYFQGTGAADDSGLPNDRFFAVRPEGSVSTLKIQRTERGDSAVYLCASSPGGGTEAFFGQGTRLTVV.

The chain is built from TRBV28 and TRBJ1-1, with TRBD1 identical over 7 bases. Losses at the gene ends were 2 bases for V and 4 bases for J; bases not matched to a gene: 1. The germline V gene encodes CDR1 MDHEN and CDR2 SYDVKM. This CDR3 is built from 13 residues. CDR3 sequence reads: CASSLAGGTEAFF. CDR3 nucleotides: TGTGCCAGCAGTTTAGCAGGGGGCACTGAAGCTTTCTTT.

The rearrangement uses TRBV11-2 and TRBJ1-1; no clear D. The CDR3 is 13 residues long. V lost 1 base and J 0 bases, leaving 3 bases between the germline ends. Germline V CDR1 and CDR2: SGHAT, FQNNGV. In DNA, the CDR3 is TGTGCCAGCAGCTTAGGTGTGAACACTGAAGCTTTCTTT. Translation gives CASSLGVNTEAFF.

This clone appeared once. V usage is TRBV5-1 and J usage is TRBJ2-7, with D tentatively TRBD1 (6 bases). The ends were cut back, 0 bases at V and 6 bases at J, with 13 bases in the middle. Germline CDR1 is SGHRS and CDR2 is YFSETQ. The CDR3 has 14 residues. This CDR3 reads CASSLAGQASEQYF. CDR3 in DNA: TGCGCCAGCAGCTTGGCGGGACAAGCGAGCGAGCAGTACTTC.

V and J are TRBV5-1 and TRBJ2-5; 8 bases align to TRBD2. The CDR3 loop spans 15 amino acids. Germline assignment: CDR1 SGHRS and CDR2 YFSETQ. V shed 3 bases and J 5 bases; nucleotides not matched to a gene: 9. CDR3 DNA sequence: TGCGCCAGCAGCTGGGGACTAGAGGGGCCGGAGACCCAGTACTTC. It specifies CASSWGLEGPETQYF.

The CDR3 DNA sequence: TGCGCCAGCAGCATCGGGACTGCGAACACTGAAGCTTTCTTT. Translated: CASSIGTANTEAFF. The chain carries TRBV5-1 and TRBJ1-1, with D possibly being TRBD1 (5 bases). This CDR3 contains 14 residues. Looked up from germline, CDR1 is SGHRS and CDR2 is YFSETQ. Trimming took 4 bases from V and 1 from J, leaving 11 bases between them.

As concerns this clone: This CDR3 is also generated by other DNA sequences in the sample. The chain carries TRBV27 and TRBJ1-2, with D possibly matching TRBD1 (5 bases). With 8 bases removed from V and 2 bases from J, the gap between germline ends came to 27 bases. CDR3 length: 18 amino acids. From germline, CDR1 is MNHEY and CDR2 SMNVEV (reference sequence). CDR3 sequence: CASGSRLRSGIENYGYTF. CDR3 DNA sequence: TGTGCCAGCGGATCCCGTTTGAGGTCAGGGATTGAGAACTATGGCTACACCTTC.

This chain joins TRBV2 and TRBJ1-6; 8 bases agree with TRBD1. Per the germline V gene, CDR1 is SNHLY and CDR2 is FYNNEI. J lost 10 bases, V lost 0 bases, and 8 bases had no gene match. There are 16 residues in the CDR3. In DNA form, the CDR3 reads TGTGCCAGCAGTGAAGCGTTAGACAGGGGAGGATCACCCCTCCACTTT. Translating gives CASSEALDRGGSPLHF.

CDR3: CASSQEGASGGVRSYNEQFF. CDR3 bases: TGCGCCAGCAGCCAAGAGGGGGCTAGCGGGGGAGTTAGGTCCTACAATGAGCAGTTCTTC. The chain employs TRBV4-1 and TRBJ2-1; 10 bases agree with TRBD2. This CDR3 region has 20 residues. V lost 0 bases, J lost 1 base, and 12 bases stayed unmatched. Germline-derived CDR1 and CDR2 are MGHRA and YSYEKL.

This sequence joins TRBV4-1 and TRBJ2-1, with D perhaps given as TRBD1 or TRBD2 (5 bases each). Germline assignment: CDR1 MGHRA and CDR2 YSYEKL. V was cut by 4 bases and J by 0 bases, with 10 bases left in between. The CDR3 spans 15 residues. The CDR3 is CASSRGLSSYNEQFF. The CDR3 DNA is TGCGCCAGCAGCCGGGGGTTGAGCTCCTACAATGAGCAGTTCTTC.

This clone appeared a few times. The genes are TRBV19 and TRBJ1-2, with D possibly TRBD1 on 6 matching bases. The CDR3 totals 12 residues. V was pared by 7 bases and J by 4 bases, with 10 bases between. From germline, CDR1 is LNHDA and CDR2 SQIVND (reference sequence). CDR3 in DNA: TGTGCCAGTACGCAGGGGACCTATGGCTACACCTTC. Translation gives CASTQGTYGYTF.

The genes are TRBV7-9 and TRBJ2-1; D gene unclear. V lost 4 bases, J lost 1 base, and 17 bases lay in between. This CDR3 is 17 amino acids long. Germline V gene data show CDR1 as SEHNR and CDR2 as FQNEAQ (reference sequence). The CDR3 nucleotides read TGTGCCAGCAGCTCCCCCCTTGCGGTCCCGTCCTACAATGAGCAGTTCTTC. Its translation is CASSSPLAVPSYNEQFF.

The CDR3 coding sequence is TGTGCCAGTAGCCGGGGTCAGGGCTATGGCTACACCTTC. This encodes CASSRGQGYGYTF. The chain links TRBV19 to TRBJ1-2; TRBD1 might be the D (5 bases). This CDR3 is built from 13 residues. Germline assignment: CDR1 LNHDA and CDR2 SQIVND (reference sequence). The V gene lost 6 bases and the J gene lost 4 bases, with 12 bases spanning the gap.

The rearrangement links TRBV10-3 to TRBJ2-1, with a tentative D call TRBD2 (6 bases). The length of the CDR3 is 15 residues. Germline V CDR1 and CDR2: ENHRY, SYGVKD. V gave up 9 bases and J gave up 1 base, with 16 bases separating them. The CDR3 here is CAIWSGGRSYNEQFF. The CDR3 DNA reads TGTGCCATTTGGTCTGGGGGGAGGTCCTACAATGAGCAGTTCTTC.

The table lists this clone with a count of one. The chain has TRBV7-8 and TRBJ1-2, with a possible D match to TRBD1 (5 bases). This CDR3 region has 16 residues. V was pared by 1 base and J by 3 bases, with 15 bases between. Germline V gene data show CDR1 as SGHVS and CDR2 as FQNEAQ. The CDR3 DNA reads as TGTGCCAGCAGCTTAGTCGCGTCTATCAGGGACTATGGCTACACCTTC. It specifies CASSLVASIRDYGYTF.

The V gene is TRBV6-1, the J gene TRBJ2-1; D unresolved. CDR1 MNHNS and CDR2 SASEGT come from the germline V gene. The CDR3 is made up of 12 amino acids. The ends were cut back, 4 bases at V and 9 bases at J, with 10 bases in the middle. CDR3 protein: CASSARNLEQFF. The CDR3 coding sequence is TGTGCCAGCAGTGCGAGAAACCTTGAGCAGTTCTTC.

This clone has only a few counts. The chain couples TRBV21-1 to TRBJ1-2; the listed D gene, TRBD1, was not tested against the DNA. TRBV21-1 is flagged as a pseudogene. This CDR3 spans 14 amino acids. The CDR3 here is CASSMGANPYGYTF. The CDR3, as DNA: TGTGCCAGCAGTATGGGGGCCAACCCCTATGGCTACACCTTC.

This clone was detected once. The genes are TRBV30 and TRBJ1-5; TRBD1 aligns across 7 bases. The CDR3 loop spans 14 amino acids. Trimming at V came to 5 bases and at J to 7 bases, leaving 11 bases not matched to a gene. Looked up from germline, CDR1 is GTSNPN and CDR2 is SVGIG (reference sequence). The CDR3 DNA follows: TGTGCCTGGTCTGGGGACAGTCTGGGCCAGCCCCAGCATTTT. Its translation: CAWSGDSLGQPQHF. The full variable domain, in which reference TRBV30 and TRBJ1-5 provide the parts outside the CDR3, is SQTIHQWPATLVQPVGSPLSLECTVEGTSNPNLYWYRQAAGRGLQLLFYSVGIGQISSEVPQNLSASRPQDRQFILSSKKLLLSDSGFYLCAWSGDSLGQPQHFGDGTRLSIL.

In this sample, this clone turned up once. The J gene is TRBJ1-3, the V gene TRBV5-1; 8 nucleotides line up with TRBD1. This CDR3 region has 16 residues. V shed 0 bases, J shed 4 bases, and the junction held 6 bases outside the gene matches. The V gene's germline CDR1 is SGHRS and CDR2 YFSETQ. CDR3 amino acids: CASSLGDRITGNTIYF. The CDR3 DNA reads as TGCGCCAGCAGCTTGGGGGACAGGATAACAGGAAACACCATATATTTT.